The 8 T cell receptor beta chains below were found in one sample sequenced in a study of T-cell reconstitution after alpha-beta-depleted transplantation in children. Unique molecular identifiers tagged the TCRbeta library. TCRdb processed the PCR reads anew with MiXCR; each CDR3 protein has one entry. The sample holds fewer than 550,000 distinct CDR3 sequences, about 10% seen once. Here the sequenced sample was PBMCs, taken before TCRalphabeta/CD19-depleted stem cell transplant. Source of these receptors: a child aged 2-15 years with inherited bone marrow failure, due to receive a stem cell transplant.

This clonotype was seen at least ten times. This chain uses TRBV5-1 with TRBJ1-2; possibly TRBD1 for D (5 bases). Trimming pared 0 bases from V and 4 bases from J, leaving 10 bases between. CDR1 and CDR2 (germline): SGHRS, YFSETQ. This CDR3 spans 14 amino acids. CDR3 nucleotides: TGCGCCAGCAGCTTGGAGGCAGGGCTCTATGGCTACACCTTC. Its translation is CASSLEAGLYGYTF.

J is TRBJ2-7 and V is TRBV27; D is possibly TRBD1 (5 bases). The V end lost 8 bases, the J end lost 3 bases, and 14 bases lay between the germline ends. CDR1 and CDR2 from the germline V gene are MNHEY and SMNVEV (reference sequence). The CDR3 is made up of 13 amino acids. The CDR3: CASWGPGNYEQYF. The CDR3 region has the DNA TGTGCCAGCTGGGGTCCAGGGAACTACGAGCAGTACTTC.

This clonotype appeared many times. In DNA, the CDR3 is TGTGCCAGCTCCGCAGGCTCTAGCGCGTACAATGAGCAGTTCTTC. This sequence encodes CASSAGSSAYNEQFF. The chain couples TRBV18 to TRBJ2-1; D may be TRBD2 (6 bases). V lost 6 bases to trimming and J lost 4 bases, with 16 bases between them. Germline CDR1 and CDR2: KGHSH and LQKENI. This CDR3 region has 15 residues.

The sample holds many counts of this clonotype. The chain employs TRBV5-1 and TRBJ2-1; 9 positions match TRBD1. Germline CDR1 reads SGHRS; CDR2 reads YFSETQ. This CDR3 region has 15 residues. V shed 4 bases and J 6 bases; nucleotides not matched to a gene: 8. The CDR3 loop is CASSIRDRVVNEQFF. DNA of the CDR3: TGCGCCAGCAGCATCCGGGACAGGGTTGTCAATGAGCAGTTCTTC.

The table lists this clonotype with many counts. This rearrangement joins TRBV4-3 to TRBJ2-7, with TRBD2 matching over 9 bases. V gave up 0 bases and J gave up 5 bases; unmatched junction bases: 8. Germline lookup yields CDR1 LGHNA and CDR2 YSLEER. CDR3 length: 16 residues. CDR3 loop: CASSQDVPSGVHEQYF. The DNA for the CDR3 is TGCGCCAGCAGCCAAGACGTCCCTAGCGGGGTCCACGAGCAGTACTTC.

This clonotype was counted only a few times. The gene calls are TRBV5-5 and TRBJ1-2, with a weak D call TRBD1 (5 bases). The CDR3 loop spans 17 amino acids. The germline V gene has CDR1 SGHKS and CDR2 YYEKEE (reference sequence). With 1 base removed from V and 5 bases from J, the gap between germline ends came to 21 bases. The CDR3 spells CASSLSRDGFIYYGYTF. The DNA of the CDR3 is TGTGCCAGCAGCTTGTCCAGGGACGGATTTATCTATTATGGCTACACCTTC. Looking up the rest from reference TRBV5-5 and TRBJ1-2 gives the full variable domain: DAGVTQSPTHLIKTRGQQVTLRCSPISGHKSVSWYQQVLGQGPQFIFQYYEKEERGRGNFPDRFSARQFPNYSSELNVNALLLGDSALYLCASSLSRDGFIYYGYTFGSGTRLTVV.

This clonotype was seen many times. The chain carries TRBV4-2 and TRBJ2-5; D unresolved. There are 17 residues in the CDR3. V was pared by 2 bases and J by 0 bases, with 16 bases between. The germline CDR1 and CDR2 sequences are LGHNA and YNFKEQ. The CDR3: CASSQFDALGYQETQYF. CDR3 bases: TGTGCCAGCAGCCAATTTGATGCTTTAGGGTACCAAGAGACCCAGTACTTC.

V gene TRBV4-1 combines with J gene TRBJ2-7; possibly TRBD1 for D (5 bases). Germline assignment: CDR1 MGHRA and CDR2 YSYEKL. This CDR3 contains 16 residues. V was cut by 3 bases and J by 4 bases, with 19 bases left in between. The CDR3 DNA reads as TGCGCCAGCAGCCAGTTTAACACAGGTAATCCGTACGAGCAGTACTTC. Residues: CASSQFNTGNPYEQYF.